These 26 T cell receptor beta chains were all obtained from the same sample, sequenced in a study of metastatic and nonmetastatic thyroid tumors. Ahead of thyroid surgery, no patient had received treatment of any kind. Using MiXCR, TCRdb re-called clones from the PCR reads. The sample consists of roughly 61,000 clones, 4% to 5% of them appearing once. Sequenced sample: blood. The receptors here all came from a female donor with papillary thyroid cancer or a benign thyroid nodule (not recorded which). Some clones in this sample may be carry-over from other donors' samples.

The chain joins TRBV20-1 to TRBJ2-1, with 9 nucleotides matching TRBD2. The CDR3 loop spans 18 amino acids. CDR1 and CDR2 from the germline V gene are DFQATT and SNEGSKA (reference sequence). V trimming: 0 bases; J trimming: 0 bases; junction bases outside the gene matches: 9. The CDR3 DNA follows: TGCAGTGCTAGAGATATGCGCGGGCGGGAGGGCTCCTACAATGAGCAGTTCTTC. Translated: CSARDMRGREGSYNEQFF.

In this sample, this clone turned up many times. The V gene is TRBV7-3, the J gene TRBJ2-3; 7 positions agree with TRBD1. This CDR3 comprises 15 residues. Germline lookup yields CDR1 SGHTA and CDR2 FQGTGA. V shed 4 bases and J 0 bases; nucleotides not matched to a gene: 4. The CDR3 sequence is CASSSDRDSTDTQYF. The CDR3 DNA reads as TGTGCCAGCAGCTCAGACAGGGATAGCACAGATACGCAGTATTTT.

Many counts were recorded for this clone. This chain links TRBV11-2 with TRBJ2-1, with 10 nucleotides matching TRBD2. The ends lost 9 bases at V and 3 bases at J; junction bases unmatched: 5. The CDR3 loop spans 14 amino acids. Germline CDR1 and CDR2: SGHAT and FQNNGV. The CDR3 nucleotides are TGTGCCAGTAGAGCGGGAGGGAGCTACAATGAGCAGTTCTTC. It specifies CASRAGGSYNEQFF.

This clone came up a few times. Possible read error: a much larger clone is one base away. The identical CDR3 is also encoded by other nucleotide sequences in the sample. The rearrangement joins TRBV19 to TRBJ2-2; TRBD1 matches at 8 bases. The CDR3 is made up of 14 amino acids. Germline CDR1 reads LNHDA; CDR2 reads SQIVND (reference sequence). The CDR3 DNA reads TGTGCCTCAGGGACAGGCCTTGACACCGGGGAGCTGCTTTTT. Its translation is CASGTGLDTGELLF.

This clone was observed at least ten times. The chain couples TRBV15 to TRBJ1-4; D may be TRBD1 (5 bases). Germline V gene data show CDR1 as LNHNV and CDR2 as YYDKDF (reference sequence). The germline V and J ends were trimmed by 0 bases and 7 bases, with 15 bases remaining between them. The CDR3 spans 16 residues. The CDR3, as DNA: TGTGCCACCAGCAGAGATTTTTCAGGGAGAGGTGAAAAACTGTTTTTT. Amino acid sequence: CATSRDFSGRGEKLFF.

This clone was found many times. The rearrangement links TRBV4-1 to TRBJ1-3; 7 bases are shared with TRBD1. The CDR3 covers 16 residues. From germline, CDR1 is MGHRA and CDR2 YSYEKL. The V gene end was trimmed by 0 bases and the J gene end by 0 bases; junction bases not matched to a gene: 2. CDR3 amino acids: CASSQDSGGSGNTIYF. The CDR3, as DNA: TGCGCCAGCAGCCAAGACTCAGGGGGCTCTGGAAACACCATATATTTT.

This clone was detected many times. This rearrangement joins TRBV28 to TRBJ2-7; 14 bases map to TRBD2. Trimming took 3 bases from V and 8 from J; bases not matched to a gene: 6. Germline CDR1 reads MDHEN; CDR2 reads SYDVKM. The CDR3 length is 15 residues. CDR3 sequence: CASSFAGTSGSKQYF. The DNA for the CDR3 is TGTGCCAGCAGTTTTGCTGGGACTAGCGGGAGCAAGCAGTACTTC.

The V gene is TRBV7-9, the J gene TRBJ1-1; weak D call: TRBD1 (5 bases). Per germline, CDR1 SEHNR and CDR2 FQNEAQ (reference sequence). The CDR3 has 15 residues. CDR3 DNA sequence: TGTTCCATCAGCGTCCCCGGGACGAGCAACACTGAAGCTTTCTTT. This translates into CSISVPGTSNTEAFF.

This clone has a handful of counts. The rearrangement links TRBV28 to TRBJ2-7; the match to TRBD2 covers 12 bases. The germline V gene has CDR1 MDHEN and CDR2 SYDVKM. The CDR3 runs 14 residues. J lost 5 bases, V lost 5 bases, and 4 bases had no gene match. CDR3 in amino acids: CASSLAGGSHEQYF. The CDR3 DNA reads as TGTGCCAGCAGTCTAGCGGGAGGGTCCCACGAGCAGTACTTC.

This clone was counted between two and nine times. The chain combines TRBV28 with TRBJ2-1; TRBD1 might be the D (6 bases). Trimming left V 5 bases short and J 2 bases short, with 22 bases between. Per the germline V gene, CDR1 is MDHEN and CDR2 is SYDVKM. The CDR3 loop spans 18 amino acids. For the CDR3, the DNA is TGTGCCAGCAGTCCACTACCTCGAACAGGGATCACCTACAATGAGCAGTTCTTC. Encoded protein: CASSPLPRTGITYNEQFF.

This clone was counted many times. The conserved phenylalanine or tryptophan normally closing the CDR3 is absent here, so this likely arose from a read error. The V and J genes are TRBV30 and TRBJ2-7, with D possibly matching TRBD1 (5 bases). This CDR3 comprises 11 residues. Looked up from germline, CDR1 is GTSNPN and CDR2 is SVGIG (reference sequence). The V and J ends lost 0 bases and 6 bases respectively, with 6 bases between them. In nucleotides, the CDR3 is TGTGCCTGGAGTGTCAGGGCCGAGCAGTACCTC. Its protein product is CAWSVRAEQYL.

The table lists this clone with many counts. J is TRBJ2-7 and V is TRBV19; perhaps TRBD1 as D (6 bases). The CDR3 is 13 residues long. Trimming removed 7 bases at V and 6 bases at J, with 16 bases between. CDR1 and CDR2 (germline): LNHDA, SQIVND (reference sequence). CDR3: CASTDRSRLEQYF. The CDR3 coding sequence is TGTGCCAGTACCGACAGGTCGAGGCTCGAGCAGTACTTC.

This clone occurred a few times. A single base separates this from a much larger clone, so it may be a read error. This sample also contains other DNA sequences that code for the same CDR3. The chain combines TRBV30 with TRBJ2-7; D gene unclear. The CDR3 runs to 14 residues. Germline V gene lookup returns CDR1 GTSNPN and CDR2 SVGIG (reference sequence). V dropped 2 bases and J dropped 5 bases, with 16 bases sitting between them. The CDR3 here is CAWSTPGLRHEQYF. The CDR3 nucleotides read TGTGCCTGGAGTACCCCGGGTTTACGCCACGAGCAGTACTTC.

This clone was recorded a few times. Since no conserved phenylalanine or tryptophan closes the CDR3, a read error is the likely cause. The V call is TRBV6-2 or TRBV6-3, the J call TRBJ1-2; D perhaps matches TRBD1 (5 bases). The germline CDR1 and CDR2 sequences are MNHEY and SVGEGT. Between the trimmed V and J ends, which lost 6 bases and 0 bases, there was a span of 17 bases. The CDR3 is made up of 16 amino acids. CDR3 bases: TGTGCCAGCAGCCAGAGGACATGGAGCGCTAACTATGGCTACACCTCC. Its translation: CASSQRTWSANYGYTS.

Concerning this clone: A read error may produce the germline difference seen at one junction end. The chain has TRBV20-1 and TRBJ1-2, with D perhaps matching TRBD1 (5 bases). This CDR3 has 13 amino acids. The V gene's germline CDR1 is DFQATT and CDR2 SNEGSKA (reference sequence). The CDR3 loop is CSARGPTNYGCTF. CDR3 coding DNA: TGCAGTGCTAGGGGACCAACTAACTATGGCTGCACCTTC.

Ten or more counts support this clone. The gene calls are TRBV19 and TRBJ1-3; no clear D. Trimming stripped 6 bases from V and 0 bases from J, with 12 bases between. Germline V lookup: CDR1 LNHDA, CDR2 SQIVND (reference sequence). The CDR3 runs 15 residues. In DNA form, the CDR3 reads TGTGCCAGTAGAGGAATCGCGAGCTCTGGAAACACCATATATTTT. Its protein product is CASRGIASSGNTIYF.

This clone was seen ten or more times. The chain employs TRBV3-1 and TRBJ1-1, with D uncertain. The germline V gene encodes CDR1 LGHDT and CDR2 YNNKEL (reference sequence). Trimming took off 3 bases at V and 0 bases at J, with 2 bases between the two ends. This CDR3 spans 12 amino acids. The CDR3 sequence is CASSQVNTEAFF. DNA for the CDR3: TGTGCCAGCAGCCAGGTGAACACTGAAGCTTTCTTT.

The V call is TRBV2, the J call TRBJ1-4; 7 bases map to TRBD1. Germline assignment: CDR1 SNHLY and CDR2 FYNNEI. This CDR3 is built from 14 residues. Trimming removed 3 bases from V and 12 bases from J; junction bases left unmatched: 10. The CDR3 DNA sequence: TGTGCCAGCAGTGAGATCAGGGGGACCGAAGAACTGTTTTTT. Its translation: CASSEIRGTEELFF.

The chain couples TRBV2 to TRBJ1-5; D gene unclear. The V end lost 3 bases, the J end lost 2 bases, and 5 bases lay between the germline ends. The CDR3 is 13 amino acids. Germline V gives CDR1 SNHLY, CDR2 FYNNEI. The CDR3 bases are TGTGCCAGCAGTGACAGAGGCAATCAGCCCCAGCATTTT. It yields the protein CASSDRGNQPQHF.

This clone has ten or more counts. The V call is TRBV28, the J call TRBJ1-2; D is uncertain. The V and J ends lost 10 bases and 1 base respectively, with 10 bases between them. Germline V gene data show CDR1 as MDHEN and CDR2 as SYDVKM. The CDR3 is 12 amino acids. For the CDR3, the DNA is TGTGCCACCCAGGCGAATAACTATGGCTACACCTTC. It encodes CATQANNYGYTF.

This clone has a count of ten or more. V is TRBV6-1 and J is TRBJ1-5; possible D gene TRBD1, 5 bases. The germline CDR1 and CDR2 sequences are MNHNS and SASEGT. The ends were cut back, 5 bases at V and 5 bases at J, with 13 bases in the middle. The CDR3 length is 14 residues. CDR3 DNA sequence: TGTGCCAGCAGTATCAGGGAGATGGATCAGCCCCAGCATTTT. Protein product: CASSIREMDQPQHF.

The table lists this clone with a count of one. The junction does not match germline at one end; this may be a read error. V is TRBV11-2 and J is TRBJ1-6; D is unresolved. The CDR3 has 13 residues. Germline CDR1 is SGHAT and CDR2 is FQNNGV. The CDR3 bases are TGTGCCAGCAGCAAAGAGGCGGGTTCAACCCTCCAATTT. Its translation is CASSKEAGSTLQF.

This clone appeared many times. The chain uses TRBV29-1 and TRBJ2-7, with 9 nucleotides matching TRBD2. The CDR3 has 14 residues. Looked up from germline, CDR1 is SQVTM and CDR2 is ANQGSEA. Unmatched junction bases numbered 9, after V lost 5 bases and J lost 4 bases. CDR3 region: CSVLDSGRRYEQYF. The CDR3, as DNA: TGCAGCGTTCTGGATAGCGGGAGAAGGTACGAGCAGTACTTC.

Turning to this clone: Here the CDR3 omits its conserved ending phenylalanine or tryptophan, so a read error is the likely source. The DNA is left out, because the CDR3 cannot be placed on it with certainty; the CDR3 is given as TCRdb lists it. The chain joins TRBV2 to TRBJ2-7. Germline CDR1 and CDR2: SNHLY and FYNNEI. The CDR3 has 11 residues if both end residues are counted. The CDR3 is CASVLALEKYL.

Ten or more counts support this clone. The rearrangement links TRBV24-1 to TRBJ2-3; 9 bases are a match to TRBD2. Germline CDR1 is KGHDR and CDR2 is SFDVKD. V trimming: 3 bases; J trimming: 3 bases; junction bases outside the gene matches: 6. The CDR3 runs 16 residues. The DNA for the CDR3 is TGTGCCACCAGTGATATCCTAGCGGGGCCGACAGATACGCAGTATTTT. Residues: CATSDILAGPTDTQYF.

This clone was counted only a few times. The CDR3 spells CASSPGQGGDGELFF. CDR3 DNA sequence: TGTGCCAGCAGCCCCGGACAGGGAGGAGACGGGGAGCTGTTTTTT. The chain has TRBV7-9 and TRBJ2-2, with 8 positions matching TRBD1. The length of the CDR3 is 15 residues. Looked up from germline, CDR1 is SEHNR and CDR2 is FQNEAQ (reference sequence). With V trimmed by 5 bases and J by 7 bases, 9 bases remained unmatched.